This TCR beta chain was recovered during a study of CD8+CD57+ T cells in acquired aplastic anemia. Across the whole study: Sorted CD4+ and CD8+ cells gave an average of around 3.1 ug of DNA.

Study outcomes and limitations: Patients and controls were found to share approximately 31 CD8+ CDR3 sequences. CD8+ Simpson's diversity showed no significant patient-control difference.

Per germline, CDR1 MNHEY and CDR2 SVGAGI. The V and J ends lost 1 base and 4 bases respectively, with 14 bases between them. The CDR3 runs to 15 residues. Individuals selected for sequencing had exhibited CD8+CD57+ cell expansion on flow cytometry. The diagnosis in all patients was severe acquired aplastic anemia. Ten or more counts support this clonotype. The antigen is not known. Genomic DNA served as template for TCR beta VDJ and CDR3 profiling. MiXCR, run by TCRdb on the reads, gives a single entry per CDR3 protein. The sample holds around 200,000 distinct CDR3 sequences; over 40% are singletons and the top ten take less than 20%.

The sequencing input was sorted CD4+, CD8+, or CD8+CD57+ T cells (not recorded which) from PBMCs. The chain joins TRBV6-5 to TRBJ2-7, with D perhaps matching TRBD2 (7 bases). This clonotype was sampled from a human donor with aplastic anemia. The CDR3 region has the DNA TGTGCCAGCAGTTACTTTCGGGGGGCACAATACGAGCAGTACTTC. Residues: CASSYFRGAQYEQYF.